This entry describes one TCR beta chain. What it recognizes is unknown. Trimming took 6 bases from V and 11 from J, leaving 19 bases between them. The CDR3 loop spans 13 amino acids. This entry comes from a study of human T cells and chemical hapten exposure. Individual cDNA molecules received unique molecular identifiers in the library. TCRdb reanalysed the RACE reads using MiXCR and keeps one entry per CDR3 protein. The sample has 82,000 or so distinct CDR3 sequences, approximately 12% seen once. Indicated time point: patch test 3, about 24 weeks after DPC sensitization. As for treatment: therapeutic diphenylcyclopropenone sensitization with weekly scalp DPC. Alopecia patients deemed DPC-suitable, aged 18 to 70, excluding pregnancy. Total RNA was isolated from whole blood that had not been fractionated. The study, taken as a whole, reports: PT1 expanded TCR counts correlated positively with patch test score.

This specimen was whole blood, taken in connection with sensitization to the hapten diphenylcyclopropenone (DPC). This TCR derives from a woman aged 50 to 60 with alopecia areata. Some clones in this sample may be carry-over from other donors' samples. This chain joins TRBV12-3 or TRBV12-4 and TRBJ1-1, with D tentatively TRBD1 (5 bases). CDR3 bases: TGTGCCAGCAGACAGGACCGGGGATTTTTGGCTTTCTTT. Translation gives CASRQDRGFLAFF.